These T cell receptor beta chains were read from a single sample in a study of cytomegalovirus exposure and HLA in healthy donors. TCRdb's table, derived via immunoSEQ multiplex PCR, lists solely in-frame clones and lacks some. The sample lists more than 95,000 clones, 72% seen once, with 3% to 4.5% in the top ten. Sequenced material: PBMCs. The receptors derive from a man in his thirties or forties in good health and CMV-seronegative. Both conserved end residues are part of each CDR3. The D gene is left open where the match is weak. Clone size appears in some rows only: once, few, many, or a class for an expanded clone.

TRBV29-1,16,TRBD2,-,TRBJ2-3,CSVEIYGGARTDTQYF,TGCAGCGTTGAAATCTACGGGGGGGCTCGCACAGATACGCAGTATTTT
TRBV4-1,14,-,-,TRBJ2-7,CASSYGDNSYEQYF,TGCGCCAGCAGCTACGGGGACAACTCCTACGAGCAGTACTTC
TRBV19,15,TRBD1,-,TRBJ1-1,CASSPRTGVNTEAFF,TGTGCCAGTAGTCCGCGGACAGGGGTGAACACTGAAGCTTTCTTT
TRBV7-3,17,-,-,TRBJ1-1,CASSLMAGPMMNTEAFF,TGTGCCAGCAGCTTAATGGCAGGGCCCATGATGAACACTGAAGCTTTCTTT
TRBV10-1,16,TRBD1,-,TRBJ2-5,CASSEANRGPWETQYF,TGCGCCAGCAGTGAAGCGAACAGGGGGCCCTGGGAGACCCAGTACTTC
TRBV7-2,16,TRBD2,-,TRBJ2-3,CASSLEVTSGVGGWYF,TGTGCCAGCAGCTTAGAAGTGACTAGCGGGGTTGGGGGGTGGTATTTT
TRBV4-2,14,-,-,TRBJ1-1,CASSQEGRNTEAFF,TGTGCCAGCAGCCAAGAGGGGAGGAACACTGAAGCTTTCTTT
TRBV30,14,-,few,TRBJ1-2,CAWSVLSGMGGYTF,TGTGCCTGGAGTGTACTTTCAGGGATGGGTGGCTACACCTTC
TRBV18,13,-,-,TRBJ1-2,CASSPPTRDGYTF,TGTGCCAGCTCACCACCAACCCGCGATGGCTACACCTTC
TRBV5-8,18,-,few,TRBJ1-4,CASSSYDRKRVENEKLFF,TGTGCCAGCAGCTCGTACGATCGAAAACGGGTCGAAAATGAAAAACTGTTTTTT
TRBV27,14,-,-,TRBJ1-4,CASSGQPTNEKLFF,TGTGCCAGCAGTGGACAGCCAACTAATGAAAAACTGTTTTTT
TRBV6-5,12,-,-,TRBJ1-2,CAGRIGGYGYTF,TGTGCCGGCAGGATAGGGGGCTATGGCTACACCTTC
TRBV6-4,15,TRBD1,-,TRBJ2-1,CASSDRTGGNNEQFF,TGTGCCAGCAGTGACCGGACAGGGGGGAACAATGAGCAGTTCTTC
TRBV5-1,16,TRBD1,-,TRBJ1-5,CASSPGTGGLNQPQHF,TGCGCCAGCAGCCCCGGGACAGGGGGTTTAAATCAGCCCCAGCATTTT
TRBV5-1,16,TRBD2,-,TRBJ2-1,CASSLEPRTSPRQQFF,TGCGCCAGCAGCTTGGAGCCTCGGACTAGCCCTCGACAGCAGTTCTTC
TRBV14,13,TRBD1,-,TRBJ2-7,CASSGTGGNEQYF,TGTGCCAGCAGCGGGACAGGCGGGAACGAGCAGTACTTC
TRBV10-2,13,-,-,TRBJ1-5,CATGGSSNQPQHF,TGCGCAACGGGAGGTAGTAGCAATCAGCCCCAGCATTTT
TRBV7-2,15,TRBD2,once,TRBJ2-6,CASSFGGAGANVLTF,TGTGCCAGCAGCTTTGGGGGGGCTGGGGCCAACGTCCTGACTTTC
TRBV6-1,12,-,few,TRBJ1-4,CASSRLNEKLFF,TGTGCCAGCAGTCGACTGAATGAAAAACTGTTTTTT
TRBV7-2,13,-,-,TRBJ2-3,CASSLRQGDTQYF,TGTGCCAGCAGCTTACGGCAGGGAGATACGCAGTATTTT
TRBV19,13,TRBD1,once,TRBJ2-7,CASRGQTSYEQYF,TGTGCCAGTAGGGGACAGACCTCCTACGAGCAGTACTTC
TRBV7-8,14,-,-,TRBJ2-7,CASSLGGLAYEQYF,TGTGCCAGCAGCTTAGGCGGACTGGCGTACGAGCAGTACTTC
TRBV7-2,16,-,-,TRBJ2-7,CASSLAAGVGTYEQYF,TGTGCCAGCAGCTTAGCAGCCGGGGTAGGTACCTACGAGCAGTACTTC
TRBV6-5,13,-,-,TRBJ2-5,CASRWGGEETQYF,TGTGCCAGCAGGTGGGGGGGCGAAGAGACCCAGTACTTC
TRBV11-3,12,-,-,TRBJ2-5,CASSLESGTQYF,TGTGCCAGCAGCTTAGAGAGTGGGACCCAGTACTTC
TRBV4-3,16,TRBD2,-,TRBJ2-3,CASSQDVKRGGDTQYF,TGCGCCAGCAGCCAAGATGTAAAGCGGGGGGGAGATACGCAGTATTTT
TRBV2,15,-,-,TRBJ1-5,CASSTGFGPNQPQHF,TGTGCCAGCAGTACCGGTTTTGGGCCGAATCAGCCCCAGCATTTT
TRBV6-1,15,TRBD1,-,TRBJ1-4,CASTQWTGANEKLFF,TGTGCCAGCACCCAATGGACAGGGGCTAATGAAAAACTGTTTTTT
TRBV27,14,-,-,TRBJ2-5,CASSYGQSSRTQYF,TGTGCCAGCAGTTATGGACAGTCTTCGAGGACCCAGTACTTC
TRBV5-4,18,TRBD2,-,TRBJ2-3,CASSEGLAGGQSTDTQYF,TGTGCCAGCAGTGAAGGACTAGCGGGGGGACAAAGCACAGATACGCAGTATTTT
TRBV5-4,12,-,-,TRBJ2-5,CASQRGQETQYF,TGTGCCAGCCAGAGGGGGCAAGAGACCCAGTACTTC
TRBV18,14,-,-,TRBJ2-5,CASSPRTHEETQYF,TGTGCCAGCTCACCGCGGACACATGAAGAGACCCAGTACTTC
TRBV2,14,TRBD1,-,TRBJ2-2,CASRGQLNTGELFF,TGTGCCAGCAGGGGACAGCTGAACACCGGGGAGCTGTTTTTT
TRBV7-2,14,-,-,TRBJ1-3,CASSFTGSGNTIYF,TGTGCCAGCAGCTTCACAGGGTCAGGAAACACCATATATTTT
TRBV4-2,13,-,-,TRBJ1-1,CASGRTANTEAFF,TGTGCCAGCGGTCGGACAGCGAACACTGAAGCTTTCTTT
TRBV28,13,TRBD2,-,TRBJ2-4,CASSTLVAGGGYF,TGTGCCAGCAGTACCCTCGTAGCGGGGGGCGGCTACTTC
TRBV7-2,13,-,-,TRBJ2-5,CASSSQMVETQYF,TGTGCCAGCAGCTCACAGATGGTCGAGACCCAGTACTTC
TRBV5-5,15,TRBD1,few,TRBJ1-5,CASSWDRSVNQPQHF,TGTGCCAGCAGCTGGGACAGATCAGTCAATCAGCCCCAGCATTTT
TRBV14,20,-,-,TRBJ1-3,CASSWLGLSTISGSGNTIYF,TGTGCCAGCAGCTGGCTGGGACTCTCCACCATTTCCGGCTCTGGAAACACCATATATTTT
TRBV28,18,TRBD1,-,TRBJ2-6,CASNYMKTGMSGANVLTF,TGTGCCAGCAATTATATGAAGACAGGGATGTCTGGGGCCAACGTCCTGACTTTC
TRBV5-4,16,TRBD2,-,TRBJ2-3,CASSFPSGGETDTQYF,TGTGCCAGCAGCTTCCCTAGCGGGGGCGAGACAGATACGCAGTATTTT
TRBV5-4,15,-,-,TRBJ1-6,CASSSGTNANSPLHF,TGTGCCAGCAGCTCAGGGACAAATGCTAATTCACCCCTCCACTTT
TRBV9,14,-,-,TRBJ1-2,CASSVAGVNYGYTF,TGTGCCAGCAGCGTAGCGGGGGTTAACTATGGCTACACCTTC
TRBV9,15,-,once,TRBJ2-4,CASSPSSFPKNIQYF,TGTGCCAGCAGCCCCAGTAGCTTTCCCAAAAACATTCAGTACTTC
TRBV2,13,TRBD1,few,TRBJ1-4,CASTRGRFEKLFF,TGTGCCAGCACGAGGGGGCGCTTTGAAAAACTGTTTTTT
TRBV18,14,-,-,TRBJ1-4,CASASGPTNEKLFF,TGTGCCAGCGCCTCAGGGCCAACTAATGAAAAACTGTTTTTT
TRBV9,13,-,-,TRBJ2-1,CASSPQALDLGFF,TGTGCCAGCAGCCCCCAGGCACTAGACTTGGGGTTCTTC
TRBV5-1,15,TRBD2,-,TRBJ2-3,CASSGLVGGSDTQYF,TGCGCCAGCAGCGGCCTAGTGGGGGGGTCAGATACGCAGTATTTT
TRBV7-9,15,TRBD2,-,TRBJ2-7,CASSWTPSGVGEQYF,TGTGCCAGCAGCTGGACCCCTAGCGGGGTGGGCGAGCAGTACTTC